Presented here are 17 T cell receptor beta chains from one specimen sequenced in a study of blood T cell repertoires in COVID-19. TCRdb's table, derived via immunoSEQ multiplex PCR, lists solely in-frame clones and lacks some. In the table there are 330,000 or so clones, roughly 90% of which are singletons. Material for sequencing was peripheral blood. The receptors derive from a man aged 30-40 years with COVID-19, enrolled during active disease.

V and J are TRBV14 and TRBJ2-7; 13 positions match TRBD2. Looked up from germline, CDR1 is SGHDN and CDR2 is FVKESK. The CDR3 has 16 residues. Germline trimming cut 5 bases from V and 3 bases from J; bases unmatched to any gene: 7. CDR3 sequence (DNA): TGTGCCAGCAGCGGGACTAGCGGGAACCCCCACTACGAGCAGTACTTC. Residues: CASSGTSGNPHYEQYF.

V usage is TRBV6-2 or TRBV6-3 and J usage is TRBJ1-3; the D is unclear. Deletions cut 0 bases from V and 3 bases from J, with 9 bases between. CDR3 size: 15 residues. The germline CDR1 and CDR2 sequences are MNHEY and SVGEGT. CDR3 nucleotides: TGTGCCAGCAGTTACTCTCCCGGGAATGGAAACACCATATATTTT. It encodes CASSYSPGNGNTIYF.

Written as DNA, the CDR3 is TGTGCCAGCAGCCGCGGGACTAGCGGGAGTACCATACAAGAGACCCAGTACTTC. Its protein is CASSRGTSGSTIQETQYF. V gene TRBV7-3 combines with J gene TRBJ2-5; 14 nucleotides line up with TRBD2. The CDR3 is 18 residues long. Germline V lookup: CDR1 SGHTA, CDR2 FQGTGA. Losses at the gene ends were 5 bases for V and 2 bases for J; bases not matched to a gene: 10.

The CDR3 region has the DNA TGTGCCAGCAGGGGTATTTTAGGGGGCTATGGCTACACCTTC. Its translation: CASRGILGGYGYTF. The rearrangement joins TRBV2 to TRBJ1-2, with TRBD1 as a possible D gene (6 bases). This CDR3 has 14 amino acids. Trimming removed 6 bases at V and 4 bases at J, with 15 bases between. Germline CDR1 is SNHLY and CDR2 is FYNNEI.

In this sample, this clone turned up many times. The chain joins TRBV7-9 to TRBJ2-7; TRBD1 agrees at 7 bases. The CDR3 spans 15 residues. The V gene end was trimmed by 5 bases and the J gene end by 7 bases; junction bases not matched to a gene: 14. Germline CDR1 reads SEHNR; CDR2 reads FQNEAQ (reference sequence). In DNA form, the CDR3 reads TGTGCCAGCAGCCAGGGCACAGGGGTCCGCGGGGAGCAGTACTTC. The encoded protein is CASSQGTGVRGEQYF.

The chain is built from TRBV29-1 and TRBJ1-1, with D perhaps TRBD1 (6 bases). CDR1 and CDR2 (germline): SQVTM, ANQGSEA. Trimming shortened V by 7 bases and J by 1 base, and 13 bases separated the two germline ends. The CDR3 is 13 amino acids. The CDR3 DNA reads TGCAGCGCACGGGACACAGAGAACACTGAAGCTTTCTTT. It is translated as CSARDTENTEAFF.

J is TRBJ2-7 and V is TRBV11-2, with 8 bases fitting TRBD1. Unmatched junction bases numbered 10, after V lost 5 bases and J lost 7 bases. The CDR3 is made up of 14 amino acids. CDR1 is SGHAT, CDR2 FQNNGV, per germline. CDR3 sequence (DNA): TGTGCCAGCAGCCGAACAGGGGGGACGGGAGAGCAGTACTTC. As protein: CASSRTGGTGEQYF. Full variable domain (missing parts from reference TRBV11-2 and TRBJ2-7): EAGVAQSPRYKIIEKRQSVAFWCNPISGHATLYWYQQILGQGPKLLIQFQNNGVVDDSQLPKDRFSAERLKGVDSTLKIQPAKLEDSAVYLCASSRTGGTGEQYFGPGTRLTVT.

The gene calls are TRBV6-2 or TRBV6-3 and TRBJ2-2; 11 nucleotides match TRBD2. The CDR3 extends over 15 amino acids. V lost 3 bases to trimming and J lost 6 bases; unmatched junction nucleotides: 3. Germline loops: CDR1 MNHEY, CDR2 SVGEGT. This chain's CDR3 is CASSYELAGAGELFF. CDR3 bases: TGTGCCAGCAGTTATGAACTAGCGGGAGCCGGGGAGCTGTTTTTT.

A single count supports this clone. The CDR3 loop is CASSFVQGGNEQYF. CDR3 DNA: TGTGCCAGCAGCTTCGTCCAAGGAGGGAACGAGCAGTACTTC. This rearrangement joins TRBV11-2 to TRBJ2-7; D possibly corresponds to TRBD2 (6 bases). Germline CDR1 SGHAT, CDR2 FQNNGV. The CDR3 runs 14 residues. Trimming removed 3 bases at V and 5 bases at J, with 14 bases between.

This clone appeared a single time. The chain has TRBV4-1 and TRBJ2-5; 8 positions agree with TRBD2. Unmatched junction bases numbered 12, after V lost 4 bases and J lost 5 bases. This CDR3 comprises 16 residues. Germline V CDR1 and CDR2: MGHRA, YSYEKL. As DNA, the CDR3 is TGCGCCAGCAGCCTCGGGAGCGGGAGTATTGTGGAGACCCAGTACTTC. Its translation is CASSLGSGSIVETQYF.

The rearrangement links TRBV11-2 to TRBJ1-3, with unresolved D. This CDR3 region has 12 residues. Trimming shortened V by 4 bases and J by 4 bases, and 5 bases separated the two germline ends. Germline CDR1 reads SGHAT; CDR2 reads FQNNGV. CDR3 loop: CASSSRGNTIYF. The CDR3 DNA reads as TGTGCCAGCAGCTCTAGGGGAAACACCATATATTTT.

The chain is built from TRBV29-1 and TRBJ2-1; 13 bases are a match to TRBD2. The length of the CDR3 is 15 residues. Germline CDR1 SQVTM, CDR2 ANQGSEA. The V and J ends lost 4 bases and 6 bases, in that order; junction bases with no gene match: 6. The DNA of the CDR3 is TGCAGCGTTGGACTGCGGACTAGCGGGAGCAATGAGCAGTTCTTC. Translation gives CSVGLRTSGSNEQFF.

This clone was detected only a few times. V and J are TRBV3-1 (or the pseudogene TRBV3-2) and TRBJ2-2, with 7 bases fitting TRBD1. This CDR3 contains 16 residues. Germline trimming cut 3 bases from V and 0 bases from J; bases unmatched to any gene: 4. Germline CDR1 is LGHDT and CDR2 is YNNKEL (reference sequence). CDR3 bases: TGTGCCAGCAGCCATTTTGGGACAGCGAACACCGGGGAGCTGTTTTTT. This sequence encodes CASSHFGTANTGELFF.

CDR3 loop: CAIRGGTSGRRAYNEQFF. CDR3 DNA sequence: TGTGCCATCAGGGGAGGGACTAGCGGGAGAAGGGCCTACAATGAGCAGTTCTTC. This chain links TRBV10-3 with TRBJ2-1, with 14 nucleotides matching TRBD2. Trimming cost V 6 bases and J 2 bases; bases outside gene matches: 9. CDR1 and CDR2 from the germline V gene are ENHRY and SYGVKD. The CDR3 has 18 amino acids.

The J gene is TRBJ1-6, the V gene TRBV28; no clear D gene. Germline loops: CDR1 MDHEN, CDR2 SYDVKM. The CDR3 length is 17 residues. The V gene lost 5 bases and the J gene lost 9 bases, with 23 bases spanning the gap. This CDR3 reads CASSHSGGSALSSPLHF. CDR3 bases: TGTGCCAGCAGTCATTCCGGAGGCAGCGCACTTTCTTCACCCCTCCACTTT.

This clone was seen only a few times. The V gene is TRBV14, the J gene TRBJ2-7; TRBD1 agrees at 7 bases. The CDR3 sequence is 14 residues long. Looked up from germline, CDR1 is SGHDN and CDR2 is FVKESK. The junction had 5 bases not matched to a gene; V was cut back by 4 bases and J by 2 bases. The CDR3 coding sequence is TGTGCCAGCAGCCGAGGGGGCATAACCTACGAGCAGTACTTC. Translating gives CASSRGGITYEQYF.

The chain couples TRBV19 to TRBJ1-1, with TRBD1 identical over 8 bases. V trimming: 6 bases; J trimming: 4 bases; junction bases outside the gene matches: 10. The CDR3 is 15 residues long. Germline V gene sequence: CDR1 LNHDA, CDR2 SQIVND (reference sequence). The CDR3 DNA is TGTGCCAGTAGAACCCACCCGGGACAGGCCACTGAAGCTTTCTTT. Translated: CASRTHPGQATEAFF.